These T cell receptor beta chains were read from a single sample in a study of T cell responses to AZD1222 COVID-19 vaccine. Clones were read by immunoSEQ multiplex PCR, and TCRdb kept only the in-frame ones, dropping some. The data show 100,000 to 150,000 clones, around 90% seen once. The material was peripheral blood, obtained on day 0 of AZD1222 vaccination. The receptor source for this set is an adult in good health. Both conserved end residues are part of each CDR3. A D gene is named only where the DNA matches it firmly. Clone size is given for some rows only: seen once, a few or many times, or a class if the clone is expanded.

cdr3_length	v_call	clone_size	d_call	j_call	cdr3_aa	cdr3_nt
16	TRBV14	-	-	TRBJ1-1	CASSQRGAGGNTEAFF	TGTGCCAGCAGCCAGCGAGGCGCGGGCGGGAACACTGAAGCTTTCTTT
15	TRBV6-5	-	-	TRBJ1-2	CASSYSGEANYGYTF	TGTGCCAGCAGTTACTCCGGTGAAGCAAACTATGGCTACACCTTC
17	TRBV15	once	TRBD2	TRBJ2-5	CATSIRIAGVGTETQYF	TGTGCCACCAGCATACGTATAGCGGGGGTTGGGACGGAGACCCAGTACTTC
14	TRBV5-4	-	-	TRBJ1-2	CASSLERINYGYTF	TGTGCCAGCAGCTTGGAACGGATTAACTATGGCTACACCTTC
13	TRBV18	once	-	TRBJ2-5	CASSAAGYETQYF	TGTGCCAGCTCAGCGGCGGGGTACGAGACCCAGTACTTC
16	TRBV28	-	TRBD1	TRBJ2-6	CASSSPTGTGANVLTF	TGTGCCAGCAGTTCCCCGACAGGGACTGGGGCCAACGTCCTGACTTTC
13	TRBV6-6	-	-	TRBJ2-7	CASSYQGPYEQYF	TGTGCCAGCAGCTATCAGGGGCCCTACGAGCAGTACTTC
12	TRBV11-2	-	-	TRBJ1-1	CASRKGEAEAFF	TGTGCCAGCAGGAAAGGGGAGGCTGAAGCTTTCTTT
13	TRBV7-2	-	-	TRBJ1-1	CASSSAGNTEAFF	TGTGCCAGCAGCTCAGCAGGGAACACTGAAGCTTTCTTT
17	TRBV2	-	TRBD2	TRBJ2-2	CASRDSGTSGSSGELFF	TGTGCCAGCAGGGATTCCGGGACTAGCGGGAGTTCCGGGGAGCTGTTTTTT
16	TRBV5-1	-	-	TRBJ2-2	CASSPVQGLNTGELFF	TGCGCCAGCAGCCCGGTCCAGGGACTGAACACCGGGGAGCTGTTTTTT
12	TRBV5-1	once	-	TRBJ2-3	CATHGTTDTQYF	TGCGCTACCCATGGGACCACAGATACGCAGTATTTT
14	TRBV2	-	-	TRBJ1-1	CASSPNPGDSEAFF	TGTGCCAGCAGTCCGAACCCAGGGGATTCTGAAGCTTTCTTT
13	TRBV5-4	-	-	TRBJ2-7	CASSWDQAYEQYF	TGTGCCAGCAGCTGGGACCAAGCCTACGAGCAGTACTTC
12	TRBV29-1	-	-	TRBJ1-5	CSVRTGNQPQHF	TGCAGCGTACGGACTGGGAATCAGCCCCAGCATTTT
17	TRBV14	-	-	TRBJ1-4	CASSQDRRGSYNEKLFF	TGTGCCAGCAGCCAAGATCGCCGTGGGTCCTACAATGAAAAACTGTTTTTT
15	TRBV30	-	TRBD1	TRBJ2-7	CAWSPPGQGAYEQYF	TGTGCCTGGAGTCCCCCGGGACAGGGGGCCTACGAGCAGTACTTC
14	TRBV7-3	-	-	TRBJ1-3	CASSLGPEGNTIYF	TGTGCCAGCAGCTTAGGTCCGGAAGGAAACACCATATATTTT
17	TRBV7-2	-	-	TRBJ1-3	CASSLWGYGESGNTIYF	TGTGCCAGCAGCTTGTGGGGGTACGGGGAATCTGGAAACACCATATATTTT
15	TRBV5-1	-	-	TRBJ1-1	CASSLEGRENTEAFF	TGCGCCAGCAGCTTGGAGGGCAGGGAGAACACTGAAGCTTTCTTT
17	TRBV7-9	-	TRBD1	TRBJ1-5	CASSFEPTGALNQPQHF	TGTGCCAGCAGCTTTGAGCCGACAGGGGCCCTCAATCAGCCCCAGCATTTT
16	TRBV3-1/TRBV3-2	once	-	TRBJ1-1	CASSQVSVSMNTEAFF	TGTGCCAGCAGCCAAGTCTCGGTTAGCATGAACACTGAAGCTTTCTTT